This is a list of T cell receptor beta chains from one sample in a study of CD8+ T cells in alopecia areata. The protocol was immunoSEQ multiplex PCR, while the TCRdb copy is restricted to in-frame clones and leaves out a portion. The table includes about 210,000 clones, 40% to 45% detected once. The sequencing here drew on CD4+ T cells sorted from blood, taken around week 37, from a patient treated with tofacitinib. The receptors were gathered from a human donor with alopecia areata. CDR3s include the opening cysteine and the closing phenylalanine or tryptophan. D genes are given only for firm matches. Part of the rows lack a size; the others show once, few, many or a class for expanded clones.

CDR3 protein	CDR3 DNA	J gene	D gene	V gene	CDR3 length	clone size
CASTPIPDRVREQYF	TGCGCCAGCACCCCAATCCCGGACCGCGTCCGCGAGCAGTACTTC	TRBJ2-7	NA	TRBV5-1	15	NA
CASSTTGEGYTF	TGTGCCAGCAGCACGACCGGGGAGGGCTACACCTTC	TRBJ1-2	NA	TRBV7-9	12	few
CASTQGLSSYEQYF	TGTGCCAGCACCCAGGGACTAAGCTCCTACGAGCAGTACTTC	TRBJ2-7	TRBD2	TRBV11-2	14	NA
CAWSVLSISGTYEQYF	TGTGCCTGGAGTGTACTGAGTATTAGCGGGACCTACGAGCAGTACTTC	TRBJ2-7	TRBD2	TRBV30	16	NA
CASSLALVSEQFF	TGTGCCAGCAGCTTAGCGTTAGTTTCTGAGCAGTTCTTC	TRBJ2-1	NA	TRBV7-2	13	few
CASSVGRDSLWETQYF	TGTGCCAGCAGCGTAGGACGAGATTCACTTTGGGAGACCCAGTACTTC	TRBJ2-5	NA	TRBV9	16	once
CSVRSSPYEQYF	TGCAGCGTTAGGAGTTCCCCCTACGAGCAGTACTTC	TRBJ2-7	NA	TRBV29-1	12	many
CASMPGLGGADTQYF	TGCGCCAGCATGCCCGGTCTTGGGGGCGCGGATACGCAGTATTTT	TRBJ2-3	NA	TRBV5-1	15	NA
CASSQEYSSYNEQFF	TGTGCCAGCAGCCAAGAATACAGCTCCTACAATGAGCAGTTCTTC	TRBJ2-1	NA	TRBV4-2	15	NA
CASSSITGTVGEKLFF	TGCGCCAGCAGCTCGATCACAGGGACCGTGGGTGAAAAACTGTTTTTT	TRBJ1-4	NA	TRBV5-1	16	NA
CASTSGTTDTQYF	TGCGCCAGCACCAGCGGGACTACAGATACGCAGTATTTT	TRBJ2-3	TRBD2	TRBV5-1	13	NA
CAWSVQGEKLFF	TGTGCCTGGAGTGTACAAGGTGAAAAACTGTTTTTT	TRBJ1-4	NA	TRBV30	12	once
CASSRGRSSYEQYF	TGTGCCAGCAGTAGGGGAAGAAGCTCCTACGAGCAGTACTTC	TRBJ2-7	NA	TRBV6-5	14	NA
CASPGGSTDTQYF	TGTGCCAGCCCAGGAGGGAGCACAGATACGCAGTATTTT	TRBJ2-3	NA	TRBV7-2	13	few
CASGMDGNYGYTF	TGTGCTAGTGGCATGGACGGGAACTATGGCTACACCTTC	TRBJ1-2	NA	TRBV12-5	13	NA
CASSFPSGRTYF	TGTGCCAGCAGCTTCCCTAGCGGGAGGACCTACTTC	TRBJ2-7	TRBD2	TRBV7-2	12	many
CAWSVRVEAFF	TGTGCCTGGAGTGTACGGGTAGAAGCTTTCTTT	TRBJ1-1	NA	TRBV30	11	NA
CAWSVGGSNYGYTF	TGTGCCTGGAGTGTTGGCGGTTCTAACTATGGCTACACCTTC	TRBJ1-2	NA	TRBV30	14	NA
CAWSARDSLQFF	TGTGCCTGGAGCGCTAGGGACAGCTTGCAGTTCTTC	TRBJ2-1	TRBD1	TRBV30	12	NA
CASSGQGGETQYF	TGTGCCAGCAGCGGACAGGGAGGAGAGACCCAGTACTTC	TRBJ2-5	TRBD1	TRBV6-1	13	NA
CASSLVRNTEAFF	TGCGCCAGCAGCTTGGTACGGAACACTGAAGCTTTCTTT	TRBJ1-1	NA	TRBV5-1	13	NA
CASSYNVNTEAFF	TGTGCCAGCAGTTACAATGTGAACACTGAAGCTTTCTTT	TRBJ1-1	NA	TRBV6-6	13	few
CSAERRYQETQYF	TGCAGCGCAGAACGACGGTACCAAGAGACCCAGTACTTC	TRBJ2-5	NA	TRBV29-1	13	few
CAISELSSTDTQYF	TGTGCCATCAGTGAGCTCTCTAGCACAGATACGCAGTATTTT	TRBJ2-3	NA	TRBV10-3	14	NA
CAWREQGGQPQHF	TGTGCCTGGAGGGAACAGGGCGGTCAGCCCCAGCATTTT	TRBJ1-5	NA	TRBV30	13	NA
CASRDVGETQYF	TGTGCCAGCCGGGACGTTGGAGAGACCCAGTACTTC	TRBJ2-5	NA	TRBV19	12	few